The text below deals with one TCR beta chain. Antigen: not known. J was trimmed by 4 bases and V by 3 bases; bases with no gene match: 8. The CDR3 spans 16 residues. TCRdb reprocessed the PCR reads via MiXCR and lists one record per CDR3 protein. The profile shows 460,000 or so distinct CDR3 sequences, about a quarter of them singletons. The data originate from a study of molecular identifiers for immune sequencing clone quantification. Whole-study results and caveats: Clones above 20 RNA copies contained over 97% of effector molecules and under 1% of naive molecules.

The sequenced sample was naive CD8+ T cells from blood, with Jurkat cell RNA spiked in. The subset is: FACS-sorted CD8+CD4-CCR7+CD45RA+ naive T cells. The TCR originated in a human donor in good health. Some libraries in this study had Jurkat cell RNA spiked in. The J gene is TRBJ2-5, the V gene TRBV12-3 or TRBV12-4; 10 nucleotides line up with TRBD2. CDR3 sequence reads: CASSFERGGQGETQYF. The CDR3 DNA reads TGTGCCAGCAGTTTTGAGCGGGGGGGCCAGGGAGAGACCCAGTACTTC.